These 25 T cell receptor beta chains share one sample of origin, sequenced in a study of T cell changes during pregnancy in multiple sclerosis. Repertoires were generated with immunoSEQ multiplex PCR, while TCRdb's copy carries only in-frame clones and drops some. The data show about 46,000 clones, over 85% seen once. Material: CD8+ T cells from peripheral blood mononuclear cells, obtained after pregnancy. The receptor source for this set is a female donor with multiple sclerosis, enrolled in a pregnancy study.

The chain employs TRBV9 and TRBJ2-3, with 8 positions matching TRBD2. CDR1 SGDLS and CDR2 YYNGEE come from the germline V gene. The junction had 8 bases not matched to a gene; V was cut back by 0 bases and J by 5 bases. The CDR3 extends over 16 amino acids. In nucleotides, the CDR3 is TGTGCCAGCAGCGTAGACCGGGGGGGGTCGGGAGATACGCAGTATTTT. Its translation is CASSVDRGGSGDTQYF.

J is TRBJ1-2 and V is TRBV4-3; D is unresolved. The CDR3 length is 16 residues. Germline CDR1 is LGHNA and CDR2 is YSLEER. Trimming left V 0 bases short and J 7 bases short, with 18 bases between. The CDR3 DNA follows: TGCGCCAGCAGCCAAGATCTGGGCACCCTCCCCCGTGGCTACACCTTC. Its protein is CASSQDLGTLPRGYTF.

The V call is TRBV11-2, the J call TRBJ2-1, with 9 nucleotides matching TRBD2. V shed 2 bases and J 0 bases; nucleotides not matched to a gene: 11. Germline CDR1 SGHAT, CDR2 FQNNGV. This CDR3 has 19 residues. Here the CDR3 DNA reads TGTGCCAGCAGCTTAAGTTTCCCAGCGGGAGGCCCCTCCTACAATGAGCAGTTCTTC. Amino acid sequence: CASSLSFPAGGPSYNEQFF.

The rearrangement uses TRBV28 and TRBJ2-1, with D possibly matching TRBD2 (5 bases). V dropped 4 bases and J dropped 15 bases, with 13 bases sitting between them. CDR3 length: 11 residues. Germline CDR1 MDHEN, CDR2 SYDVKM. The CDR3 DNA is TGTGCCAGCAGTTGGGGAGCTTCGCCGTTCTTC. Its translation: CASSWGASPFF.

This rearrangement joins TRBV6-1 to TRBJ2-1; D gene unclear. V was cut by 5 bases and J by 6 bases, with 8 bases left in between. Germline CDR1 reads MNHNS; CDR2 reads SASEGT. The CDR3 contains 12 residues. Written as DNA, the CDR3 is TGTGCCAGCAGTCCCTCCCTCAATGAGCAGTTCTTC. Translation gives CASSPSLNEQFF.

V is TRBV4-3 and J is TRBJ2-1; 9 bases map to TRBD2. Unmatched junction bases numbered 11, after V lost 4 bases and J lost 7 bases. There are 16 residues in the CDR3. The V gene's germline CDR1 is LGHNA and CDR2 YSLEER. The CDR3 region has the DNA TGCGCCAGCAGCCCTCGCCAAGCGGGGGGCGGAAATGAGCAGTTCTTC. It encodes CASSPRQAGGGNEQFF.

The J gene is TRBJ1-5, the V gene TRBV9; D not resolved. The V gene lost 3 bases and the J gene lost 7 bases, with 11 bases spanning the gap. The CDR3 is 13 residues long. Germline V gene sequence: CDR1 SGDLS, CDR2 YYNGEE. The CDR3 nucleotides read TGTGCCAGCAGCGCCGACTCGGGGCAGCCCCAGCATTTT. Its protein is CASSADSGQPQHF.

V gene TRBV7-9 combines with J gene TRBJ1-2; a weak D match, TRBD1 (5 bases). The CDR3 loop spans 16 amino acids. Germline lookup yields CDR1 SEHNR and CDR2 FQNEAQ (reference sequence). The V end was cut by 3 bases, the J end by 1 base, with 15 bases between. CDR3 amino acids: CASSFSGEGYNYGYTF. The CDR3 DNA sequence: TGTGCCAGCAGCTTCTCGGGGGAAGGATATAACTATGGCTACACCTTC.

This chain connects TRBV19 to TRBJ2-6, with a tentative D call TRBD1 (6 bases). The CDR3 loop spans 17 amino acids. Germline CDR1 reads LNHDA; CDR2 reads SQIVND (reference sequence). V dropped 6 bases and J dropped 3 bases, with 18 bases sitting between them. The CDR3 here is CASSFHEGVVGANVLTF. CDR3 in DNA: TGTGCCAGTAGCTTCCATGAGGGGGTTGTTGGGGCCAACGTCCTGACTTTC.

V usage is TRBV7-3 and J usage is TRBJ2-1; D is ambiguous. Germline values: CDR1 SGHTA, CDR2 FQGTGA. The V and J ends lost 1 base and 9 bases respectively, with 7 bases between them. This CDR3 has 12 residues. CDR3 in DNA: TGTGCCAGCAGCTTAAAGATCGGTGAGCAGTTCTTC. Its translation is CASSLKIGEQFF.

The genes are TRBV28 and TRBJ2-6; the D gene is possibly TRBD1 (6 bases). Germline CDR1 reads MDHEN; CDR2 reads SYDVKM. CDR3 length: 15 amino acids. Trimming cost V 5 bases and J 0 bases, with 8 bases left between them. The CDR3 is CASSMDSSGANVLTF. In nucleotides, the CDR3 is TGTGCCAGCAGTATGGACAGCTCTGGGGCCAACGTCCTGACTTTC.

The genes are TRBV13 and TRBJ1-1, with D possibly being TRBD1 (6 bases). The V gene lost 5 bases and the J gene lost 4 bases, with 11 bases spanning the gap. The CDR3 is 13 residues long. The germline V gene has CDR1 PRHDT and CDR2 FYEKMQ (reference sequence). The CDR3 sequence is CASSLRGGTEAFF. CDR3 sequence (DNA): TGTGCCAGCAGCCTACGAGGGGGCACTGAAGCTTTCTTT.

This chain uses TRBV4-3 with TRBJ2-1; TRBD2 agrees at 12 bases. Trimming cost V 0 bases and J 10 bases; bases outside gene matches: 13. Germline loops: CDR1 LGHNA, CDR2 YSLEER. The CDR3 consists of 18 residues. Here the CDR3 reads CASSQDLMRLAGVGEQFF. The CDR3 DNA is TGCGCCAGCAGCCAAGATCTTATGAGACTAGCGGGGGTGGGGGAGCAGTTCTTC.

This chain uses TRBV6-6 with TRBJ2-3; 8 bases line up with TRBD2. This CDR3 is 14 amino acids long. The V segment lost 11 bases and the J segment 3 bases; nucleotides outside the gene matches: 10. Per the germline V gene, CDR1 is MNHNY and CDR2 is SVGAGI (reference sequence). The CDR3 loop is CAGPEGGRTDTQYF. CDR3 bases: TGTGCCGGCCCCGAGGGCGGGAGGACAGATACGCAGTATTTT.

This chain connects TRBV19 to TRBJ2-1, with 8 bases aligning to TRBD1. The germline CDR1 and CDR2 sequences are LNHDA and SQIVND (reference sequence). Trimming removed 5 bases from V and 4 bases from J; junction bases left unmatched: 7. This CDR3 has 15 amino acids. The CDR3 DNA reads TGTGCCAGTAGTTCAGGGACAGGAATTTACAATGAGCAGTTCTTC. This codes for CASSSGTGIYNEQFF.

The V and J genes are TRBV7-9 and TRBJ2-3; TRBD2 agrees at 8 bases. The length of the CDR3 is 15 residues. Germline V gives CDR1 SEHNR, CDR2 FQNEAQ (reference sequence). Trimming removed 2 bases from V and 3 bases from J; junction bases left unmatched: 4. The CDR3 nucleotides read TGTGCCAGCAGCTTATTTACGGGGGGGACAGATACGCAGTATTTT. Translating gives CASSLFTGGTDTQYF.

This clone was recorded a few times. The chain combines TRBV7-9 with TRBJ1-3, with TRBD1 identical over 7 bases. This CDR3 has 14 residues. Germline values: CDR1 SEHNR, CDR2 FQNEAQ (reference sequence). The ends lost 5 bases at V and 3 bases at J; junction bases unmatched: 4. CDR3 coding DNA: TGTGCCAGCAGCCATACAGGGGTTGGAAACACCATATATTTT. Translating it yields CASSHTGVGNTIYF.

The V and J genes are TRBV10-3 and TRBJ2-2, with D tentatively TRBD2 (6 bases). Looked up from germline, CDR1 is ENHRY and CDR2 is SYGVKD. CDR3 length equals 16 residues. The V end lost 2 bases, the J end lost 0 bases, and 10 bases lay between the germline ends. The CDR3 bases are TGTGCCATCAGTGAGAGGACTACCCCGAACACCGGGGAGCTGTTTTTT. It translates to CAISERTTPNTGELFF.

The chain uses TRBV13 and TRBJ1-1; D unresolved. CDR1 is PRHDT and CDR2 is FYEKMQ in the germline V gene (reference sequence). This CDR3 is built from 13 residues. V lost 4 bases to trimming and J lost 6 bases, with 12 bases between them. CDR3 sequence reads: CASSSRGSAEAFF. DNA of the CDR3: TGTGCCAGCAGCTCCCGGGGATCTGCTGAAGCTTTCTTT.

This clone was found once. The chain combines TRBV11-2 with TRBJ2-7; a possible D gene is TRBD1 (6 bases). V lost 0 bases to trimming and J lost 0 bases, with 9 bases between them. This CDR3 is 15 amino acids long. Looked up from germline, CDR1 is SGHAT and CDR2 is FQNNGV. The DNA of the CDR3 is TGTGCCAGCAGCTTAGAGGGGGCCCTCTCCTACGAGCAGTACTTC. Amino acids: CASSLEGALSYEQYF.

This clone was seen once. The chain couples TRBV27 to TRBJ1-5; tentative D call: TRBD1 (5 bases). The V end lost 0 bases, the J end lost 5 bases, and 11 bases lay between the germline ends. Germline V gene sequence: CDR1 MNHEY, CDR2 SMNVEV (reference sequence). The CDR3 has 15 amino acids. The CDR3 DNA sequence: TGTGCCAGCAGTTTATCGGGGGGTTTATATCAGCCCCAGCATTTT. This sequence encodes CASSLSGGLYQPQHF.

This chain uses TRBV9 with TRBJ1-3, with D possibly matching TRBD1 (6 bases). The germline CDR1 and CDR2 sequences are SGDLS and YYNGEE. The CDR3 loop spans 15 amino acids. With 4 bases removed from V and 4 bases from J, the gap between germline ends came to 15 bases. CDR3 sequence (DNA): TGTGCCAGCAGCCCCAATCCAGGGGTAGGAAACACCATATATTTT. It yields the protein CASSPNPGVGNTIYF.

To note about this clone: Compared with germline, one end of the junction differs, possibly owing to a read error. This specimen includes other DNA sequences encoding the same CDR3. This chain's CDR3 is CASTGQGAYSSYNEQFF. The CDR3 nucleotides read TGTGCCAGCACAGGACAGGGGGCCTATAGCTCCTATAATGAGCAGTTCTTC. This rearrangement joins TRBV7-6 to TRBJ2-1, with 11 nucleotides matching TRBD1. The CDR3 runs to 17 residues. The germline gives CDR1 SGHVS, CDR2 FNYEAQ.

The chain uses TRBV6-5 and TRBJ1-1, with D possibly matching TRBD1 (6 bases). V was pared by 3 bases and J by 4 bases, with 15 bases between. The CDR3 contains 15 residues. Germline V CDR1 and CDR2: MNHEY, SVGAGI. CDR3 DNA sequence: TGTGCCAGCAGTTATGGGGGCCCAGAGGGCACTGAAGCTTTCTTT. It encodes CASSYGGPEGTEAFF.

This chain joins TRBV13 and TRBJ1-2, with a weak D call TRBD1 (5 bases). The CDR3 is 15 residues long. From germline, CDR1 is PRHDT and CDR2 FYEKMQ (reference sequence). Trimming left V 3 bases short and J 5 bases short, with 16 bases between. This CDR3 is CASSFEPRGIYGYTF. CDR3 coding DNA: TGTGCCAGCAGCTTCGAGCCCCGGGGGATATATGGCTACACCTTC.